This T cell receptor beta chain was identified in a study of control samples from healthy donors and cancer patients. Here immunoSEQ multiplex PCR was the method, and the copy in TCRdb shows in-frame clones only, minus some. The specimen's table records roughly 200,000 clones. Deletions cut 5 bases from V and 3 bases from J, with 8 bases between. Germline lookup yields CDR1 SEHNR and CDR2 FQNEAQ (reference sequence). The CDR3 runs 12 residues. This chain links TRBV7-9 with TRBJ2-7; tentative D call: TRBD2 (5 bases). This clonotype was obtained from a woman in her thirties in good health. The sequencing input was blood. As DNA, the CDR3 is TGTGCCAGCAGCCCAGGAGGCTACGAGCAGTACTTC. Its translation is CASSPGGYEQYF.